Listed below are T cell receptor beta chains from one sample, sequenced in a study of blood T cell repertoires in COVID-19. TCRdb's copy holds only in-frame clones and misses some; the assay was immunoSEQ multiplex PCR. This table has approximately 340,000 clones, 87% appearing once. Source material: peripheral blood. The source of these receptors is a man between 25 and 39 years old with COVID-19, enrolled during active disease. CDR3s include the opening cysteine and the closing phenylalanine or tryptophan.

V: TRBV10-3
J: TRBJ1-3
CDR3: CAISNGGAVNGNTIYF

V: TRBV9
J: TRBJ2-3
CDR3: CASSVGSSGGADTQYF

V: TRBV28
J: TRBJ2-2
CDR3: CASSFPGLVLTVGELFF

V: TRBV6-6
J: TRBJ1-2
CDR3: CASSYSNRDRYGYTF

V: TRBV25-1
J: TRBJ1-4
CDR3: CASREPGQGAGNNEKLFF

V: TRBV7-8
J: TRBJ1-5
CDR3: CASSFGEGQPQHF

V: TRBV7-2
J: TRBJ2-5
CDR3: CASSLGLAGMETQYF

V: TRBV15
J: TRBJ2-3
CDR3: CATRSRGGGTDTQYF

V: TRBV4-2
J: TRBJ1-6
CDR3: CASSLRTDSPLHF

V: TRBV27
J: TRBJ2-5
CDR3: CASSSRHPAQETQYF

V: TRBV7-2
J: TRBJ1-1
CDR3: CASRLQGLGANTEAFF

V: TRBV5-1
J: TRBJ1-2
CDR3: CASSLSGQGHYGYTF

V: TRBV10-3
J: TRBJ2-7
CDR3: CAISLPGGLYEQYF

V: TRBV27
J: TRBJ2-7
CDR3: CASSPYWTLYEQYF

V: TRBV5-1
J: TRBJ2-1
CDR3: CASSSSLAGGGVEQFF

V: TRBV29-1
J: TRBJ2-2
CDR3: CSVPDHTGELFF

V: TRBV11-2
J: TRBJ2-1
CDR3: CASSSTGKNLFF

V: TRBV7-9
J: TRBJ1-6
CDR3: CASSLGSSRISPLHF

V: TRBV15
J: TRBJ1-1
CDR3: CATSKPGQPEAFF

V: TRBV21-1
J: TRBJ1-1
CDR3: CASSKGLGTTEAFF

V: TRBV4-3
J: TRBJ1-2
CDR3: CASSQGGGRDLNYGYTF

V: TRBV7-2
J: TRBJ2-2
CDR3: CASSLRTTSNTGELFF

V: TRBV28
J: TRBJ2-7
CDR3: CASRGDTSYEQYF

V: TRBV6-2/TRBV6-3
J: TRBJ1-2
CDR3: CASSYSGLRGGNFGYTF

V: TRBV3-1/TRBV3-2
J: TRBJ1-1
CDR3: CASSQDGRAGRTEAFF

V: TRBV18
J: TRBJ2-1
CDR3: CASSPLGQAISYNEQFF

V: TRBV28
J: TRBJ2-7
CDR3: CASSLSPTGPFDQYF

V: TRBV21-1
J: TRBJ2-3
CDR3: CASSPAVAGEIGTQYF

V: TRBV18
J: TRBJ2-3
CDR3: CASSPGPIGTDTQYF

V: TRBV5-8
J: TRBJ2-6
CDR3: CASQGNWAGANVLTF

V: TRBV27
J: TRBJ2-7
CDR3: CASSLRGETFRRYF

V: TRBV28
J: TRBJ1-5
CDR3: CASSGQHNQPQHF

V: TRBV21-1
J: TRBJ2-2
CDR3: CASSKKRLAGVSGFTGELFF

V: TRBV5-1
J: TRBJ1-1
CDR3: CASSPLTGMNTEAFF

V: TRBV5-1
J: TRBJ2-7
CDR3: CASSPERTGIGEQYF

V: TRBV2
J: TRBJ2-1
CDR3: CASSGGDNEQFF